The 6 T cell receptor beta chains given below trace back to one sample, sequenced in a study of read filtering for tumor transcriptome and immune sequencing. The library was built from around 400 ng RNA with molecular barcoded adaptors for alpha/delta and beta/gamma chains. TCRdb ran MiXCR on the reads and lists one entry per CDR3 protein. The sample has around 6,000 distinct CDR3 sequences, 20% to 25% seen once; the top ten hold approximately 48%. Sequencing was performed on a population of CD138-negative cells sorted from bone marrow. Receptors originate from a donor at least 40 years old with multiple myeloma.

Relative to its sample, this clonotype is large (0.1 to 1%). The genes are TRBV6-6 and TRBJ2-1, with 7 bases aligning to TRBD2. The CDR3 extends over 14 amino acids. With 7 bases clipped from V and 3 bases from J, the junction kept 6 bases outside the gene matches. In germline, CDR1 is MNHNY, CDR2 SVGAGI (reference sequence). For the CDR3, the DNA is TGTGCCAGCACCCTGGGAGGGGACTACAATGAGCAGTTCTTC. This encodes CASTLGGDYNEQFF.

The sample holds many counts of this clonotype. The chain joins TRBV6-5 to TRBJ2-5; TRBD1 matches 8 bases. CDR3 length: 15 residues. Germline V lookup: CDR1 MNHEY, CDR2 SVGAGI. Trimming cost V 4 bases and J 2 bases; bases outside gene matches: 6. CDR3 sequence: CASSSQGALQETQYF. CDR3 nucleotides: TGTGCCAGCAGTTCCCAGGGGGCTTTACAAGAGACCCAGTACTTC.

By its share, this clonotype is medium-sized. V usage is TRBV30 and J usage is TRBJ1-1; D is ambiguous. Per germline, CDR1 GTSNPN and CDR2 SVGIG (reference sequence). Trimming shortened V by 2 bases and J by 4 bases, and 11 bases separated the two germline ends. CDR3 length: 13 amino acids. DNA for the CDR3: TGTGCCTGGAGTCTGGGATCAGGCACTGAAGCTTTCTTT. Its protein product is CAWSLGSGTEAFF.

This clonotype is classed as medium-sized. This chain connects TRBV24-1 to TRBJ2-1; 8 positions match TRBD1. Germline lookup yields CDR1 KGHDR and CDR2 SFDVKD. The V gene end was trimmed by 0 bases and the J gene end by 10 bases; junction bases not matched to a gene: 7. The CDR3 runs to 15 residues. The CDR3 region has the DNA TGTGCCACCAGTGATTTGGCGGAATACAGGGGGGAGCAGTTCTTC. As protein: CATSDLAEYRGEQFF.

This clonotype was detected many times. This chain links TRBV11-2 with TRBJ2-1; D may match TRBD1 or TRBD2 (5 bases each). The germline gives CDR1 SGHAT, CDR2 FQNNGV. CDR3 size: 15 residues. The germline V and J ends were trimmed by 6 bases and 0 bases, with 12 bases remaining between them. The CDR3 nucleotides are TGTGCCAGCAGATCCGGGACCCTCTCCTACAATGAGCAGTTCTTC. The encoded protein is CASRSGTLSYNEQFF.

This clonotype has at least ten counts. The chain links TRBV3-1 to TRBJ2-1; the D gene could be TRBD1 or TRBD2 (5 bases each). V dropped 1 base and J dropped 7 bases, with 14 bases sitting between them. The CDR3 spans 15 residues. CDR1 and CDR2 (germline): LGHDT, YNNKEL (reference sequence). As DNA, the CDR3 is TGTGCCAGCAGCCAAGTGTTGATTTGGGGGAATGAGCAGTTCTTC. It encodes CASSQVLIWGNEQFF.